The 5 T cell receptor beta chains given below trace back to one sample, sequenced in a study of vaccination and CD4 T cells after COVID-19. TCRdb analysed the PCR reads with MiXCR anew, one entry per CDR3 protein. The top ten hold more than 0.95% of the sample, which has 15,000 to 25,000 distinct CDR3 sequences, 50% to 75% seen once. Sequenced here: CD4+ T cells from blood, sampled after SARS-CoV-2 vaccination. Receptor source: a human donor who had recovered from COVID-19.

This clonotype was observed a few times. The chain combines TRBV27 with TRBJ2-2; 12 nucleotides line up with TRBD2. Germline V CDR1 and CDR2: MNHEY, SMNVEV (reference sequence). Trimming took 10 bases from V and 6 from J; bases not matched to a gene: 9. This CDR3 comprises 15 residues. The CDR3 reads CATRGLAGLAGELFF. In nucleotides, the CDR3 is TGTGCCACCCGAGGACTAGCGGGATTGGCCGGGGAGCTGTTTTTT.

The chain combines TRBV27 with TRBJ2-5; D may match TRBD1 or TRBD2 (5 bases each). The CDR3 totals 15 residues. Germline V CDR1 and CDR2: MNHEY, SMNVEV (reference sequence). The ends were cut back, 8 bases at V and 4 bases at J, with 20 bases in the middle. The CDR3 bases are TGTGCCAGCGGAGGAGGTGTGTGGCAGGGAGAGACCCAGTACTTC. Amino acids: CASGGGVWQGETQYF.

The chain links TRBV19 to TRBJ2-2, with 9 bases matching TRBD1. Germline assignment: CDR1 LNHDA and CDR2 SQIVND (reference sequence). The CDR3 is 16 residues long. V was pared by 4 bases and J by 6 bases, with 9 bases of the junction left unmatched. The CDR3 sequence is CASSTLPRQGAGELFF. In DNA form, the CDR3 reads TGTGCCAGTAGTACGCTACCGAGACAGGGGGCCGGGGAGCTGTTTTTT.

J is TRBJ2-7 and V is TRBV7-6; 9 bases are shared with TRBD2. The germline V gene encodes CDR1 SGHVS and CDR2 FNYEAQ. The CDR3 is 17 residues long. J lost 3 bases, V lost 1 base, and 10 bases had no gene match. Here the CDR3 reads CASSLGSGRIKIYEQYF. The CDR3 nucleotides read TGTGCCAGCAGCTTAGGCAGCGGGAGGATCAAAATCTACGAGCAGTACTTC.

This chain joins TRBV28 and TRBJ1-2, with D unclear. CDR1 is MDHEN, CDR2 SYDVKM, per germline. The CDR3 spans 12 residues. With 0 bases removed from V and 7 bases from J, the gap between germline ends came to 6 bases. DNA of the CDR3: TGTGCCAGCAGTTTATGGGTGGGTGGCTACACCTTC. As protein: CASSLWVGGYTF.